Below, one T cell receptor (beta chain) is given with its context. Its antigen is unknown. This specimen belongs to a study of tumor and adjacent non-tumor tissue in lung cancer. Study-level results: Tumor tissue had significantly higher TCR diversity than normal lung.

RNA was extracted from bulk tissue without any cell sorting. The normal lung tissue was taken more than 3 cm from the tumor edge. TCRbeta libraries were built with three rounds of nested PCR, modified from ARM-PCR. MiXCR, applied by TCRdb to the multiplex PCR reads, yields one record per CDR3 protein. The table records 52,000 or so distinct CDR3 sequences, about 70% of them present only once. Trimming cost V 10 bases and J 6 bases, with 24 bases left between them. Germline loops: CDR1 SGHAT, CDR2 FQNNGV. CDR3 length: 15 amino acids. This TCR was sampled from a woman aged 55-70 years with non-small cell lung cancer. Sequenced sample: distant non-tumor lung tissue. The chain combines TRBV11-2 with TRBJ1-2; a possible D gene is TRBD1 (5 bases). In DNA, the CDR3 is TGTGCCAACAGGTTAGTACGGGATAGCCCGCATGGCTACACCTTC. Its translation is CANRLVRDSPHGYTF. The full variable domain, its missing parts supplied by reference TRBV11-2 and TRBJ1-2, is EAGVAQSPRYKIIEKRQSVAFWCNPISGHATLYWYQQILGQGPKLLIQFQNNGVVDDSQLPKDRFSAERLKGVDSTLKIQPAKLEDSAVYLCANRLVRDSPHGYTFGSGTRLTVV.